A single sample is the source of the 16 T cell receptor beta chains below, sequenced in a study of tumour-infiltrating T cells in Burkitt lymphoma. Libraries were prepared by immunoSEQ multiplex PCR; TCRdb keeps only in-frame clonotypes and omits some of them. Among about 14,000 clones listed, 30% were seen once. Sequencing input: tumor tissue. The receptors shown here come from a human donor with diffuse large B-cell lymphoma.

CDR3 region: CASSLAGEVLVLYGYTF. Here the CDR3 DNA reads TGTGCCAGCAGTTTAGCAGGGGAGGTTCTGGTCCTCTATGGCTACACCTTC. The J gene is TRBJ1-2, the V gene TRBV28; weak D call: TRBD1 (6 bases). Germline V gene sequence: CDR1 MDHEN, CDR2 SYDVKM. Trimming pared 2 bases from V and 4 bases from J, leaving 20 bases between. The CDR3 extends over 17 amino acids.

CDR3 coding DNA: TGTGCCAGCAGCTTAGAGGGGAATCTAAATCAGCCCCAGCATTTT. Its protein is CASSLEGNLNQPQHF. This rearrangement joins TRBV7-9 to TRBJ1-5, with D possibly being TRBD1 (5 bases). V was clipped by 1 base and J by 4 bases, with 11 bases between them. There are 15 residues in the CDR3. Germline CDR1 and CDR2: SEHNR and FQNEAQ (reference sequence).

V is TRBV6-1 and J is TRBJ1-5; unclear D gene. CDR3 length: 16 amino acids. Trimming pared 3 bases from V and 0 bases from J, leaving 12 bases between. The germline V gene has CDR1 MNHNS and CDR2 SASEGT. DNA for the CDR3: TGTGCCAGCAGTGACGGAGTAGGAAATAGCAATCAGCCCCAGCATTTT. It specifies CASSDGVGNSNQPQHF.

This clone was seen more than once but under ten times. CDR3 bases: TGTGCCAGCAGTTCTGTGCATTTAGGGGGGGTACCTGGCTACACCTTC. This translates into CASSSVHLGGVPGYTF. The chain joins TRBV6-6 to TRBJ1-2, with TRBD1 as a possible D gene (6 bases). The CDR3 loop spans 16 amino acids. From germline, CDR1 is MNHNY and CDR2 SVGAGI (reference sequence). Trimming stripped 4 bases from V and 7 bases from J, with 22 bases between.

This clone was seen a few times. This chain links TRBV15 with TRBJ2-7, with 7 bases that match TRBD2. V lost 0 bases to trimming and J lost 2 bases; unmatched junction nucleotides: 13. Germline V CDR1 and CDR2: LNHNV, YYDKDF (reference sequence). This CDR3 spans 18 amino acids. The chain's CDR3 is CATSRERAARAGAYEQYF. DNA for the CDR3: TGTGCCACCAGCAGAGAGAGGGCGGCACGGGCGGGGGCCTACGAGCAGTACTTC.

The chain uses TRBV14 and TRBJ2-3, with TRBD2 matching 7 bases. V lost 4 bases, J lost 3 bases, and 4 bases stayed unmatched. From germline, CDR1 is SGHDN and CDR2 FVKESK. CDR3 length equals 14 residues. The CDR3 DNA is TGTGCCAGCAGCCCCCATAGCGGGACAGATACGCAGTATTTT. Translation: CASSPHSGTDTQYF.

The CDR3 loop reads CASSLAHGEGPQHF. The CDR3 coding sequence is TGTGCCAGCAGCTTAGCGCACGGAGAAGGACCCCAGCATTTT. The chain links TRBV7-2 to TRBJ1-5; D uncertain. The V end was cut by 0 bases, the J end by 10 bases, with 13 bases between. The CDR3 has 14 residues. In germline, CDR1 is SGHTA, CDR2 FQGNSA.

V usage is TRBV5-5 and J usage is TRBJ2-2; D unresolved. Looked up from germline, CDR1 is SGHKS and CDR2 is YYEKEE (reference sequence). This CDR3 has 17 residues. V was cut by 0 bases and J by 8 bases, with 20 bases left in between. The CDR3 coding sequence is TGTGCCAGCAGCTTGGTAGGTGGTAGTTCGGCAGGAGGGGAGCTGTTTTTT. This gives the protein CASSLVGGSSAGGELFF.

The J gene is TRBJ2-7, the V gene TRBV18; D might be TRBD2 (6 bases). CDR1 and CDR2 (germline): KGHSH, LQKENI. The length of the CDR3 is 15 residues. The V end was cut by 6 bases, the J end by 5 bases, with 20 bases between. The CDR3 spells CASSPLGGEGNEQYF. CDR3 nucleotides: TGTGCCAGCTCCCCCCTCGGGGGAGAAGGCAACGAGCAGTACTTC. The entire variable domain, with the rest obtained from reference TRBV18 and TRBJ2-7, is as follows: NAGVMQNPRHLVRRRGQEARLRCSPMKGHSHVYWYRQLPEEGLKFMVYLQKENIIDESGMPKERFSAEFPKEGPSILRIQQVVRGDSAAYFCASSPLGGEGNEQYFGPGTRLTVT.

The chain combines TRBV6-4 with TRBJ2-3; 8 bases match TRBD1. Germline V gene lookup returns CDR1 MRHNA and CDR2 SNTAGT. The junction had 7 bases not matched to a gene; V was cut back by 6 bases and J by 2 bases. This CDR3 is 15 amino acids long. CDR3 sequence reads: CASRMTGANTDTQYF. CDR3 DNA: TGTGCCAGCAGAATGACAGGGGCTAACACAGATACGCAGTATTTT.

By share, this clone counts as medium-sized. This chain connects TRBV7-2 to TRBJ1-1; D uncertain. Germline values: CDR1 SGHTA, CDR2 FQGNSA. This CDR3 comprises 13 residues. The V end lost 5 bases, the J end lost 1 base, and 8 bases lay between the germline ends. The CDR3: CASSHLRNTEAFF. CDR3 sequence (DNA): TGTGCCAGCAGCCACCTAAGGAACACTGAAGCTTTCTTT.

This clone has more than one count but fewer than ten. Germline and junction disagree at one end, which may indicate a read error. This chain uses TRBV7-7 with TRBJ2-1; D is ambiguous. Germline CDR1 is SSHAT and CDR2 is FNYEAQ (reference sequence). The CDR3 consists of 13 residues. CDR3 loop: CASSLEYIAEQFF. DNA of the CDR3: TGTGCTAGCAGCTTAGAATACATCGCGGAGCAGTTCTTC.

This rearrangement joins TRBV6-1 to TRBJ1-2, with D perhaps TRBD1 (5 bases). Per the germline V gene, CDR1 is MNHNS and CDR2 is SASEGT. Trimming took 4 bases from V and 3 from J, leaving 15 bases between them. This CDR3 comprises 15 residues. CDR3 amino acids: CASSGRQPRHYGYTF. In DNA, the CDR3 is TGTGCCAGCAGTGGACGACAGCCCCGCCACTATGGCTACACCTTC.

This clone was picked up a small number of times. The chain combines TRBV9 with TRBJ2-1; the match to TRBD2 covers 7 bases. The trim removed 3 bases at V and 0 bases at J, leaving 3 bases unmatched. The CDR3 loop spans 15 amino acids. Looked up from germline, CDR1 is SGDLS and CDR2 is YYNGEE. The CDR3 reads CASSAGGSSYNEQFF. CDR3 coding DNA: TGTGCCAGCAGCGCCGGGGGGAGCTCCTACAATGAGCAGTTCTTC.

This clone was counted between two and nine times. This chain uses TRBV28 with TRBJ1-4; no clear D gene. Germline CDR1 MDHEN, CDR2 SYDVKM. The CDR3 has 14 amino acids. Trimming removed 0 bases at V and 3 bases at J, with 5 bases between. The CDR3 nucleotides read TGTGCCAGCAGTTTATGGTCGGCTAATGAAAAACTGTTTTTT. It specifies CASSLWSANEKLFF.

This clone has only one observation. This chain joins TRBV7-2 and TRBJ2-1, with 8 bases that match TRBD2. This CDR3 comprises 16 residues. The V gene's germline CDR1 is SGHTA and CDR2 FQGNSA. V gave up 4 bases and J gave up 9 bases; unmatched junction bases: 14. CDR3: CASSSRSAGREGEQFF. DNA of the CDR3: TGTGCCAGCAGCTCAAGGTCGGCCGGGAGGGAAGGTGAGCAGTTCTTC.